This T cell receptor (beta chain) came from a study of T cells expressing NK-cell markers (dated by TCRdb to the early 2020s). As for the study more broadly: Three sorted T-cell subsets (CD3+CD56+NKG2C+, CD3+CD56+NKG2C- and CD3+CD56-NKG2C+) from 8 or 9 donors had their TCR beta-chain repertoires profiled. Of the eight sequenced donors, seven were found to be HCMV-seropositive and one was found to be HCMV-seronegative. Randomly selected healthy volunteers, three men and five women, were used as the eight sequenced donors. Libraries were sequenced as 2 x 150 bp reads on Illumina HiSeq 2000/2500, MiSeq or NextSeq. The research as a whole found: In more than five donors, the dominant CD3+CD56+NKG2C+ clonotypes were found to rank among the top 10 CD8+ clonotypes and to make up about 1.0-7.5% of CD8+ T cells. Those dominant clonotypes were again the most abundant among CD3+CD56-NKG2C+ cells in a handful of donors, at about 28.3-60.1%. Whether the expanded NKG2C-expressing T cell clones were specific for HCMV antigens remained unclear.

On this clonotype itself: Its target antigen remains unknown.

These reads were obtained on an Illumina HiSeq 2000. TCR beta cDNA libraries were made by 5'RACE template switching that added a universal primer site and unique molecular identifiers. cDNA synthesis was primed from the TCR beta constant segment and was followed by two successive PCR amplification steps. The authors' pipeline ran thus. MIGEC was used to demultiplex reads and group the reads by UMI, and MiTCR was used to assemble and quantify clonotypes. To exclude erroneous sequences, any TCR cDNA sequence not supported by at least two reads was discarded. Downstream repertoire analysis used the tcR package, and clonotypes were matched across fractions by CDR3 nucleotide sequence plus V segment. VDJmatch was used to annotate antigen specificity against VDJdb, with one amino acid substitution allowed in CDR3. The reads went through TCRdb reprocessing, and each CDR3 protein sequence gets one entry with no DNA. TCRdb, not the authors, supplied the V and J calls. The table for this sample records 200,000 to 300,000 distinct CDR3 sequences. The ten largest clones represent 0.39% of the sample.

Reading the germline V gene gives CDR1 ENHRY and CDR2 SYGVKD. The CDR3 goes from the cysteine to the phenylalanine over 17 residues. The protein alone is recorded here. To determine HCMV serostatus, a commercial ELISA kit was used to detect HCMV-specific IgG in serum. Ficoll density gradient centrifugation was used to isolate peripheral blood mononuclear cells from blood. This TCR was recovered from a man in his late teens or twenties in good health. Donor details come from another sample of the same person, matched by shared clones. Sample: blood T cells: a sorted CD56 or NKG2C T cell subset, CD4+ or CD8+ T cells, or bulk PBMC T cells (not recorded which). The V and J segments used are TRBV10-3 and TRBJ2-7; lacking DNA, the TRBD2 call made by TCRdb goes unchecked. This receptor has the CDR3 CAISVRQGHNQDYEQYF.